The rows below give T cell receptor beta chains drawn from one sample of a study of T-cell memory formation after mild COVID-19. TCRdb re-called the 5' RACE reads with MiXCR, one entry per CDR3 protein. The table shows hundreds of thousands of distinct CDR3 sequences, with 18% occurring only once. The sequencing input was PBMCs or a T cell subset sorted from them (not recorded which). Every receptor here comes from an adult woman who had mild COVID-19 (a few samples of this study predate the infection). Cell type and time point are not known. Each CDR3 is given with its conserved first and last residue. A D gene is named only where the DNA matches it firmly. For some rows the clone size is stated as once, few or many, or as a class when expanded; others skip it.

V	J	size	D	DNA	CDR3
TRBV15	TRBJ2-7	few	.	TGTGCCACCAGCAGCGGAGACACCTCCTTGTCCTACGAGCAGTACTTC	CATSSGDTSLSYEQYF
TRBV7-8	TRBJ2-5	few	.	TGTGCCAGCAGCCCGGTCACGTGGGGGGAAGAGACCCAGTACTTC	CASSPVTWGEETQYF
TRBV3-1	TRBJ2-5	.	.	TGTGCCAGCAGCCCGGCATATCAAGAGACCCAGTACTTC	CASSPAYQETQYF
TRBV19	TRBJ1-5	.	.	TGTGCCAGTAGTATGCAACGGACCCATAGCAATCAGCCCCAGCATTTT	CASSMQRTHSNQPQHF
TRBV24-1	TRBJ2-7	.	.	TGTGCCACCAGTGACTCCCGGTCCAGCTACGAGCAGTACTTC	CATSDSRSSYEQYF
TRBV7-9	TRBJ2-7	.	.	TGTGCCAGCAGCTTAGCGGGTACACCCCTGGACTACGAGCAGTACTTC	CASSLAGTPLDYEQYF
TRBV24-1	TRBJ1-1	.	.	TGTGCCACCAGTGATTGGCAGAGCACTGAAGCTTTCTTT	CATSDWQSTEAFF
TRBV10-2	TRBJ2-3	.	TRBD2	TGCGCCAGCAGTGAGGGGACTAGCGGGGGGGTTGCAGATACGCAGTATTTT	CASSEGTSGGVADTQYF
TRBV2	TRBJ2-1	.	.	TGTGCCAGCAGTATGAGGGCGGGAAACACCAATGAGCAGTTCTTC	CASSMRAGNTNEQFF
TRBV24-1	TRBJ1-1	.	.	TGTGCCACCAGTGACCCCGGGGGTGGCACTGAAGCTTTCTTT	CATSDPGGGTEAFF
TRBV27	TRBJ2-5	.	.	TGTGCCAGCAGTTCCGGACTACTGGAGACCCAGTACTTC	CASSSGLLETQYF
TRBV7-6	TRBJ2-2	.	TRBD1	TGTGCCAGCAGCTTCTCGGGACAGGGAGTCACCGGGGAGCTGTTTTTT	CASSFSGQGVTGELFF
TRBV27	TRBJ2-1	few	TRBD1	TGTGCCAGCAGCGCTGGGACAGGGGGAGTCAATGAGCAGTTCTTC	CASSAGTGGVNEQFF
TRBV20-1	TRBJ2-1	.	TRBD2	TGCAGTGCTAGGGGGCCTGGCGGGGGGGCTCACAATGAGCAGTTCTTC	CSARGPGGGAHNEQFF
TRBV7-2	TRBJ2-7	.	TRBD2	TGTGCCAGCAGCTTATCGGCGGGAGTCCGATACGAGCAGTACTTC	CASSLSAGVRYEQYF
TRBV7-9	TRBJ2-3	.	TRBD2	TGTGCCAGCAGCCAGTGGTTAGGCGGGGGGGCATCAGATACGCAGTATTTT	CASSQWLGGGASDTQYF
TRBV20-1	TRBJ2-3	.	TRBD2	TGCAGTGCTAGCGGGGGGGGCACAGATACGCAGTATTTT	CSASGGGTDTQYF
TRBV12-3/TRBV12-4	TRBJ2-1	few	.	TGTGCCAGCAGTGGACCCCTCGCGGGAAGGAGGGGATCTTACAATGAGCAGTTCTTC	CASSGPLAGRRGSYNEQFF
TRBV7-9	TRBJ1-2	many	.	TGTGCCAGCAGCCAGACAGCGAACTATGGCTACACCTTC	CASSQTANYGYTF
TRBV5-1	TRBJ2-1	.	TRBD2	TGCGCCAGCAGCTTAGTTGCAATGACTAGCGGAAATTACAATGAGCAGTTCTTC	CASSLVAMTSGNYNEQFF
TRBV7-9	TRBJ2-3	few	TRBD1	TGTGCCAGCAGCAGGGACAGGCATAACACAGATACGCAGTATTTT	CASSRDRHNTDTQYF
TRBV24-1	TRBJ2-7	.	.	TGTGCCACCAGTGACGGCACGATTGGCCGGTACGAGCAGTACTTC	CATSDGTIGRYEQYF
TRBV20-1	TRBJ2-7	.	TRBD2	TGCAGTGTGGAGCTAGCGGGAAACGACGAGCAGTACTTC	CSVELAGNDEQYF
TRBV12-3/TRBV12-4	TRBJ2-1	few	TRBD2	TGTGCCAGCAGTTTGCCAGCGGGGGCCTGGGAGCAGTTCTTC	CASSLPAGAWEQFF
TRBV12-3/TRBV12-4	TRBJ1-1	few	.	TGTGCCAGCAGTTTAGAACTCGACAGAAGGAGGGAAGCTTTCTTT	CASSLELDRRREAFF
TRBV24-1	TRBJ2-3	few	.	TGTGCCACCAGTGTTAGCACAGATACGCAGTATTTT	CATSVSTDTQYF
TRBV10-3	TRBJ2-1	.	.	TGTGCCATCACGGCAAGAGATGAGCAGTTCTTC	CAITARDEQFF
TRBV5-6	TRBJ2-5	few	.	TGTGCCAGCAGCAGCTACGCGGGGCCCGCTCCCCAAGAGACCCAGTACTTC	CASSSYAGPAPQETQYF
TRBV4-1	TRBJ1-2	few	.	TGCGCCAGCAGTCAGCTAGCGGGGCAGGGACCCTATGGCTACACCTTC	CASSQLAGQGPYGYTF
TRBV2	TRBJ2-1	many	TRBD2	TGTGCCAGCAGCCTTGGACTAGCGGGCCCAAACGAGCAGTTCTTC	CASSLGLAGPNEQFF
TRBV7-3	TRBJ2-2	few	.	TGTGCCAGCAGCCTTGGTTTGGCTACCACCGGGGAGCTGTTTTTT	CASSLGLATTGELFF
TRBV18	TRBJ1-1	few	.	TGTGCCAGCTCGCCTAGACAGGACACTGAAGCTTTCTTT	CASSPRQDTEAFF
TRBV4-2	TRBJ2-5	.	TRBD2	TGTGCCAGCAGCCAATCCCCCGCGGGGGGGGGCCAAGAGACCCAGTACTTC	CASSQSPAGGGQETQYF
TRBV3-1	TRBJ1-2	.	.	TGTGCCAGCAACCAAGGGAGTACTGGCTACACCTTC	CASNQGSTGYTF
TRBV24-1	TRBJ2-2	few	.	TGTGCCACCAGCGGACTAAACGGGGAGCTGTTTTTT	CATSGLNGELFF
TRBV28	TRBJ2-7	.	TRBD2	TGTGCCAGCAGTTTGGGGCTAGCGGGAGGATACTACGAGCAGTACTTC	CASSLGLAGGYYEQYF
TRBV6-5	TRBJ2-7	few	.	TGTGCCAGCAGTTACTCGACAGCCTACGAGCAGTACTTC	CASSYSTAYEQYF
TRBV3-1	TRBJ2-5	.	.	TGTGCCAGCAGCATAGATAGGACCCAGTACTTC	CASSIDRTQYF
TRBV30	TRBJ1-2	.	.	TGTGCCTGGAGTAACTCTAACTATGGCTACACCTTC	CAWSNSNYGYTF
TRBV12-3/TRBV12-4	TRBJ1-2	.	.	TGTGCCAGCAGTACGGGGCCCTTTCGTGGGGATGGCTACACCTTC	CASSTGPFRGDGYTF
TRBV5-1	TRBJ2-1	few	TRBD1	TGCGCCACCACCCCGGGGACAGGGGTGGATAATGAGCAGTTCTTC	CATTPGTGVDNEQFF
TRBV27	TRBJ2-1	.	.	TGTGCCAGCAGGGCAGGGTATTACAATGAGCAGTTCTTC	CASRAGYYNEQFF
TRBV7-2	TRBJ2-5	few	.	TGTGCCAGCAGCGAGTCTCAGGGGGGGACCCAGTACTTC	CASSESQGGTQYF
TRBV7-3	TRBJ2-7	.	TRBD1	TGTGCCAGCCCGAGGGGACAGGGGTACTACGAGCAGTACTTC	CASPRGQGYYEQYF
TRBV20-1	TRBJ2-5	few	TRBD1	TGCAGTGAAAGCAGGGGGCCCGTCCAAGAGACCCAGTACTTC	CSESRGPVQETQYF
TRBV10-3	TRBJ2-7	few	TRBD1	TGTGCCATCAGGCAGGGGGCGGGTGACTACGAGCAGTACTTC	CAIRQGAGDYEQYF
TRBV5-1	TRBJ2-1	.	TRBD1	TGCGCCAGCAGCTGGGGACAGGGGTACAATGAGCAGTTCTTC	CASSWGQGYNEQFF